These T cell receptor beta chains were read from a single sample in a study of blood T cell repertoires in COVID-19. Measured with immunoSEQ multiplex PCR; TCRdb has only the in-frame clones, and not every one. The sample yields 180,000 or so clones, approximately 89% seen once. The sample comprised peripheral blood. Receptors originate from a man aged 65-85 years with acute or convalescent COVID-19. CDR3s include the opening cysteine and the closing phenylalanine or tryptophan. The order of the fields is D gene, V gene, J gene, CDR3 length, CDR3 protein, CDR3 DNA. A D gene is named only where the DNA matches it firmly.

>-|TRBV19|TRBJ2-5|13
CASSPPLVAPKYF
TGTGCCAGTAGTCCGCCCCTGGTCGCGCCCAAGTACTTC
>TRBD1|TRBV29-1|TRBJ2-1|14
CSAKGARSYNEQFF
TGCAGCGCGAAGGGGGCCCGCTCCTACAATGAGCAGTTCTTC
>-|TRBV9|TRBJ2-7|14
CASSPATPGSEQYF
TGTGCCAGCAGCCCGGCCACGCCAGGAAGCGAGCAGTACTTC
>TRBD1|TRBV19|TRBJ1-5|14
CASSPGQGNQPQHF
TGTGCCAGTAGCCCGGGACAGGGGAATCAGCCCCAGCATTTT
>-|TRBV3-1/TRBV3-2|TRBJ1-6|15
CASSQYGQPNSPLHF
TGTGCCAGCAGCCAATACGGACAGCCGAATTCACCCCTCCACTTT
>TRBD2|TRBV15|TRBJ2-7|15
CATSTGGWASYEQYF
TGTGCCACCAGCACCGGGGGGTGGGCCTCCTACGAGCAGTACTTC
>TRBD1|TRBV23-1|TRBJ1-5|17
CASSQSRTGGSNQPQHF
TGCGCCAGCAGTCAATCTAGGACAGGGGGTAGCAATCAGCCCCAGCATTTT
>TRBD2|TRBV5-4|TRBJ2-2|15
CASSPVAGVNGELFF
TGTGCCAGCAGCCCCGTGGCGGGGGTAAACGGGGAGCTGTTTTTT
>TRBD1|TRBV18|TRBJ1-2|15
CASSPPGGANYGYTF
TGTGCCAGCTCACCACCAGGGGGCGCTAACTATGGCTACACCTTC
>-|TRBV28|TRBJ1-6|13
CASKQGNNSPLHF
TGTGCCAGCAAACAGGGAAATAATTCACCCCTCCACTTT
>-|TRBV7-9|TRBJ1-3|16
CASSSIGGRRGNTIYF
TGTGCCAGCAGCTCCATAGGGGGACGGAGGGGAAACACCATATATTTT
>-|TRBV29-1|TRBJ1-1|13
CSAAKTGNTEAFF
TGCAGCGCCGCCAAAACAGGGAACACTGAAGCTTTCTTT
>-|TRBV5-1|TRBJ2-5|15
CASSLAAVQGETQYF
TGCGCCAGCAGCTTGGCCGCGGTTCAGGGAGAGACCCAGTACTTC
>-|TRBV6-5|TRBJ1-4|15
CASKPTYSRNEKLFF
TGTGCCAGCAAGCCCACTTACTCAAGAAATGAAAAACTGTTTTTT
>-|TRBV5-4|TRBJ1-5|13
CASSLDSFQPQHF
TGTGCCAGCAGCCTCGACTCTTTTCAGCCCCAGCATTTT
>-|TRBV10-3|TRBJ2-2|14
CAISESRATGELFF
TGTGCCATCAGTGAGTCGCGGGCCACCGGGGAGCTGTTTTTT
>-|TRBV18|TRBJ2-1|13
CASSPAVYNEQFF
TGTGCCAGCTCACCCGCGGTTTACAATGAGCAGTTCTTC
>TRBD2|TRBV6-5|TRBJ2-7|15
CASSFRRDYRSEQYF
TGTGCCAGCAGTTTTCGCCGGGACTATCGATCCGAGCAGTACTTC
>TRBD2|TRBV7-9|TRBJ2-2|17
CASRGRLAGGVTGELFF
TGTGCCAGCAGGGGGAGACTAGCGGGAGGTGTCACCGGGGAGCTGTTTTTT
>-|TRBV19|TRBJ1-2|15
CASSITGGTNYGYTF
TGTGCCAGTAGTATCACGGGGGGAACTAACTATGGCTACACCTTC
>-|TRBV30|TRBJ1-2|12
CATLGRVYGYTF
TGTGCCACTCTGGGGAGGGTCTATGGCTACACCTTC
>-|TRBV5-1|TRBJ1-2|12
CASSLGAGGYTF
TGCGCCAGCAGCTTGGGGGCCGGAGGCTACACCTTC
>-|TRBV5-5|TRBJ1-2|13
CASSLQGKDGYTF
TGTGCCAGCAGCTTGCAGGGGAAGGATGGCTACACCTTC
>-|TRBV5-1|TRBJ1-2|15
CASSLGRGQDYGYTF
TGCGCCAGCAGCTTGGGCAGGGGCCAGGACTATGGCTACACCTTC
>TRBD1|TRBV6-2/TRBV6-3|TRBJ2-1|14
CASSDGQGYNEQFF
TGTGCCAGCAGTGACGGACAGGGCTACAATGAGCAGTTCTTC